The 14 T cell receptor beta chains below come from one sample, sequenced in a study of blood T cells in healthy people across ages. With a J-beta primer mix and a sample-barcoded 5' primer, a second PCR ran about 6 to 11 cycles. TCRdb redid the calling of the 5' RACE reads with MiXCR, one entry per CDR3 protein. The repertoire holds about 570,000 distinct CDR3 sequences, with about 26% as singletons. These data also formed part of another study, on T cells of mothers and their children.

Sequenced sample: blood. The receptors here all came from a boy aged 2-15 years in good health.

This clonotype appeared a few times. DNA of the CDR3: TGTGCCACCAGTGATTACGCCGGGACAGGGACCCAGACCCAGTACTTC. Amino acid sequence: CATSDYAGTGTQTQYF. The J gene is TRBJ2-5, the V gene TRBV24-1; the match to TRBD1 covers 9 bases. Trimming cost V 2 bases and J 6 bases; bases outside gene matches: 9. The CDR3 covers 16 residues. CDR1 and CDR2 from the germline V gene are KGHDR and SFDVKD.

CDR3 region: CASSLSSSGINTGELFF. CDR3 DNA sequence: TGTGCCAGCAGCTTATCCAGTAGCGGGATCAACACCGGGGAGCTGTTTTTT. The chain is built from TRBV7-2 and TRBJ2-2; 8 nucleotides agree with TRBD2. J gave up 2 bases and V 2 bases, and 7 bases lay outside the gene matches. This CDR3 has 17 amino acids. Germline V gene lookup returns CDR1 SGHTA and CDR2 FQGNSA.

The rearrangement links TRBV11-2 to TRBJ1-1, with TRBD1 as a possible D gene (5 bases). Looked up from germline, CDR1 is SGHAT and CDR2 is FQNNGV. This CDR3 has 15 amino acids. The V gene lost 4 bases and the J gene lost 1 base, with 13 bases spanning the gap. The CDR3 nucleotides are TGTGCCAGCAGCTCCTGGGGGGACGGGAACACTGAAGCTTTCTTT. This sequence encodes CASSSWGDGNTEAFF.

The CDR3 loop is CASSTGDDGSYNEQFF. The CDR3 DNA reads as TGTGCCAGCAGTACCGGGGACGACGGGTCCTACAATGAGCAGTTCTTC. This rearrangement joins TRBV12-3 or TRBV12-4 to TRBJ2-1; tentatively, D is TRBD1 or TRBD2 (5 bases each). The CDR3 is 16 amino acids. V was pared by 5 bases and J by 1 base, with 15 bases between.

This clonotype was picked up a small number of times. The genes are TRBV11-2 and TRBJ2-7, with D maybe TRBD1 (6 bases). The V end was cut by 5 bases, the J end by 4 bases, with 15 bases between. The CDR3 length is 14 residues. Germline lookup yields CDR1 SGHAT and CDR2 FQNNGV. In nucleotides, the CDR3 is TGTGCCAGCAGCCGAAACAGGGCGCCATACGAGCAGTACTTC. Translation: CASSRNRAPYEQYF.

For the CDR3, the DNA is TGTGCCACCAGCAGCACTCGAGGGGCTTATAGCTACACCTTC. As protein: CATSSTRGAYSYTF. The J gene is TRBJ1-2, the V gene TRBV15, with a tentative D call TRBD1 (5 bases). In germline, CDR1 is LNHNV, CDR2 YYDKDF (reference sequence). This CDR3 has 14 residues. With 3 bases removed from V and 9 bases from J, the gap between germline ends came to 17 bases.

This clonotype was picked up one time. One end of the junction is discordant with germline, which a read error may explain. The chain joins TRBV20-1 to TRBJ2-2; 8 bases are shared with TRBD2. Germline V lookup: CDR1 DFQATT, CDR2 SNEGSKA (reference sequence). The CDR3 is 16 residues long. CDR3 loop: CSARGGSGVFTGELFF. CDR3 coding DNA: TGCAGCGCTAGAGGGGGTAGCGGGGTTTTCACCGGGGAGCTGTTTTTT.

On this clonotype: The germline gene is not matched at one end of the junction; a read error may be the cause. DNA for the CDR3: TGCAGTGCTAGAGAAGCTCTGGGGGGGGCGGAGATCCAGCACTTC. Translation gives CSAREALGGAEIQHF. J is TRBJ2-5 and V is TRBV20-1; a weak D match, TRBD2 (7 bases). The CDR3 totals 15 residues. Germline V gene lookup returns CDR1 DFQATT and CDR2 SNEGSKA (reference sequence).

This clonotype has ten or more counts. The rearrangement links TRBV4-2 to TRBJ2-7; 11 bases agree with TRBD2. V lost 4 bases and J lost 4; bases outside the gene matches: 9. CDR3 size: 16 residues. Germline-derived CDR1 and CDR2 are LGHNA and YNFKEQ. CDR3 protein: CASSPEGTSGLYEQYF. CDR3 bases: TGTGCCAGCAGCCCAGAGGGGACTAGCGGATTGTACGAGCAGTACTTC.

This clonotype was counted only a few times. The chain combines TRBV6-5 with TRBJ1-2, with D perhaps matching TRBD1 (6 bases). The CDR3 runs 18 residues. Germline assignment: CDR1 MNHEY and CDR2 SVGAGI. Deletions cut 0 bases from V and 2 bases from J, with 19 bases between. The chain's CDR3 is CASSYSRPGQPLNYGYTF. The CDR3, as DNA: TGTGCCAGCAGTTACTCGCGACCTGGACAGCCCTTGAACTATGGCTACACCTTC.

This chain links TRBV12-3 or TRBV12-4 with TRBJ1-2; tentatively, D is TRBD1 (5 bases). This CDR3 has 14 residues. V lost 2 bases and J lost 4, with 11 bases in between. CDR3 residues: CASSLIQGSYGYTF. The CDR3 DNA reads TGTGCCAGCAGTTTAATCCAGGGAAGCTATGGCTACACCTTC.

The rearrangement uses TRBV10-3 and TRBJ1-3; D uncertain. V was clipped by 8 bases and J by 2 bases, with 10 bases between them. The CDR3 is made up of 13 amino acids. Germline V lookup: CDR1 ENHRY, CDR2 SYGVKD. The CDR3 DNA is TGTGCCATCGGGGATTCGGCTGGAAACACCATATATTTT. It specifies CAIGDSAGNTIYF.

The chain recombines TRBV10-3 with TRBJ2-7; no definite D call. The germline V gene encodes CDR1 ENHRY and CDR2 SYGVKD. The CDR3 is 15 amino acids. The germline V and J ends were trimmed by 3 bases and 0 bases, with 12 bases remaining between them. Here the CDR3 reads CAISERGASSYEQYF. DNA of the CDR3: TGTGCCATCAGTGAACGTGGCGCGAGCTCCTACGAGCAGTACTTC.

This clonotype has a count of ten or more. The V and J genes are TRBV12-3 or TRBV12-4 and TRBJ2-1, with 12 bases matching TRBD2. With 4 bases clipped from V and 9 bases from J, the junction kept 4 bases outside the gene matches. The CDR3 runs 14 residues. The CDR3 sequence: CASSSRTSGAEQFF. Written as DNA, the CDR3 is TGTGCCAGCAGTTCAAGGACTAGCGGGGCTGAGCAGTTCTTC.